These 10 T cell receptor beta chains originate from one sample sequenced in a study of cytomegalovirus exposure and HLA in healthy donors. Repertoires were generated with immunoSEQ multiplex PCR, while TCRdb's copy carries only in-frame clones and drops some. The table includes 250,000 to 350,000 clones, roughly nine tenths detected once. The sequencing input was PBMCs. The receptors originated from a woman aged 25 to 39 in good health and CMV-seropositive.

This rearrangement joins TRBV5-6 to TRBJ2-1; maybe TRBD2 (6 bases). The CDR3 consists of 16 residues. The germline V gene encodes CDR1 SGHDT and CDR2 YYEEEE. V was pared by 0 bases and J by 2 bases, with 12 bases between. CDR3 sequence (DNA): TGTGCCAGCAGCTTGGACCCCGGGACTGCCTACAATGAGCAGTTCTTC. Translated, it gives CASSLDPGTAYNEQFF.

V gene TRBV6-5 combines with J gene TRBJ1-1; D might be TRBD1 (5 bases). CDR1 is MNHEY and CDR2 is SVGAGI in the germline V gene. The CDR3 contains 14 residues. The V and J ends lost 6 bases and 8 bases respectively, with 19 bases between them. CDR3 loop: CASRGQGVLVEAFF. The CDR3 DNA follows: TGTGCCAGCAGAGGGCAAGGGGTGCTGGTCGAAGCTTTCTTT.

The chain carries TRBV4-2 and TRBJ2-3, with TRBD2 as a possible D gene (6 bases). This CDR3 spans 18 amino acids. CDR1 is LGHNA, CDR2 YNFKEQ, per germline. V was trimmed by 0 bases and J by 7 bases, leaving 23 bases between them. For the CDR3, the DNA is TGTGCCAGCAGCCAAGATGAGGAGGGTGAAGCTAGCCTTCATACGCAGTATTTT. This encodes CASSQDEEGEASLHTQYF.

The chain has TRBV7-3 and TRBJ2-7; D is uncertain. The CDR3 spans 14 residues. Trimming cost V 2 bases and J 2 bases, with 10 bases left between them. The V gene's germline CDR1 is SGHTA and CDR2 FQGTGA. The CDR3 spells CASSLGVGTYEQYF. As DNA, the CDR3 is TGTGCCAGCAGCTTAGGGGTAGGGACCTACGAGCAGTACTTC.

This chain joins TRBV6-1 and TRBJ1-1; D is unresolved. The V end lost 4 bases, the J end lost 1 base, and 4 bases lay between the germline ends. Germline V lookup: CDR1 MNHNS, CDR2 SASEGT. The CDR3 spans 12 residues. The CDR3 region has the DNA TGTGCCAGCAGTGGAGGGAACACTGAAGCTTTCTTT. Translated: CASSGGNTEAFF.

V and J are TRBV27 and TRBJ2-5; D remains unclear. Deletions cut 0 bases from V and 1 base from J, with 6 bases between. Germline V gives CDR1 MNHEY, CDR2 SMNVEV (reference sequence). The length of the CDR3 is 14 residues. CDR3 protein: CASSLSGSQETQYF. As DNA, the CDR3 is TGTGCCAGCAGTTTATCAGGCAGCCAAGAGACCCAGTACTTC.

This clone came up a few times. The chain couples TRBV7-9 to TRBJ1-2; possibly TRBD1 for D (5 bases). Trimming pared 5 bases from V and 2 bases from J, leaving 12 bases between. The germline V gene encodes CDR1 SEHNR and CDR2 FQNEAQ (reference sequence). This CDR3 is built from 14 residues. CDR3 DNA: TGTGCCAGCAGCACGGACATCGCGAACTATGGCTACACCTTC. Its protein is CASSTDIANYGYTF.

The chain links TRBV5-6 to TRBJ1-1; D is unresolved. CDR3 size: 17 residues. Germline V gene lookup returns CDR1 SGHDT and CDR2 YYEEEE. The ends were cut back, 3 bases at V and 0 bases at J, with 18 bases in the middle. CDR3 nucleotides: TGTGCCAGCAGCTCCAGGCTACAACTTCTTATGAACACTGAAGCTTTCTTT. Translated, it gives CASSSRLQLLMNTEAFF.

The chain couples TRBV5-1 to TRBJ2-3; TRBD1 is a possible D gene (6 bases). Germline V gene lookup returns CDR1 SGHRS and CDR2 YFSETQ. This CDR3 has 14 amino acids. With 4 bases removed from V and 4 bases from J, the gap between germline ends came to 13 bases. Here the CDR3 DNA reads TGCGCCAGCAGCCCATTTACAGGGTCAGATACGCAGTATTTT. Residues: CASSPFTGSDTQYF.

The chain employs TRBV2 and TRBJ2-3, with TRBD2 matching over 11 bases. This CDR3 contains 16 residues. The V and J ends lost 5 bases and 6 bases, in that order; junction bases with no gene match: 10. Germline lookup yields CDR1 SNHLY and CDR2 FYNNEI. CDR3 protein: CASSQSTSGSRDTQYF. The CDR3 region has the DNA TGTGCCAGCAGTCAGAGCACTAGCGGGAGTAGGGATACGCAGTATTTT.